These 8 T cell receptor beta chains were all obtained from the same sample, sequenced in a study of graft-versus-host responses after intestinal transplantation. Antigens for these TCRs are unknown. Here immunoSEQ multiplex PCR was the method, and the copy in TCRdb shows in-frame clones only, minus some. The sample lists 70,000 to 100,000 clones, around nine tenths occurring once. Sample: unstimulated CD4+ T cells sorted from spleen or lymph node cells, taken before intestinal transplant. These receptors were collected from a human donor who received an intestinal transplant.

This clone turned up a few times. This chain links TRBV30 with TRBJ1-4, with TRBD1 matching over 8 bases. From germline, CDR1 is GTSNPN and CDR2 SVGIG (reference sequence). There are 13 residues in the CDR3. V lost 2 bases, J lost 14 bases, and 10 bases stayed unmatched. CDR3 DNA: TGTGCCTGGAGTTCCGGGACAGGAAGGTCCCTGTTTTTT. Its protein product is CAWSSGTGRSLFF.

This chain connects TRBV7-2 to TRBJ2-5, with D perhaps TRBD1 (5 bases). This CDR3 region has 14 residues. Germline V lookup: CDR1 SGHTA, CDR2 FQGNSA. V gave up 0 bases and J gave up 2 bases, with 7 bases separating them. CDR3 bases: TGTGCCAGCAGCTTAGCGGGGCAACAAGAGACCCAGTACTTC. Residues: CASSLAGQQETQYF.

This sequence joins TRBV6-1 and TRBJ2-7, with a weak D call TRBD1 (5 bases). V was cut by 8 bases and J by 5 bases, with 16 bases left in between. There are 13 residues in the CDR3. Germline loops: CDR1 MNHNS, CDR2 SASEGT. The CDR3 spells CASATTVSHEQYF. DNA for the CDR3: TGTGCCAGCGCTACGACAGTTTCACACGAGCAGTACTTC.

The chain combines TRBV28 with TRBJ2-5; D may be TRBD1 (6 bases). CDR3 length equals 12 residues. CDR1 MDHEN and CDR2 SYDVKM come from the germline V gene. Trimming pared 8 bases from V and 4 bases from J, leaving 11 bases between. The CDR3 DNA reads TGTGCCAGCGGATTACAGGGAGAGACCCAGTACTTC. This encodes CASGLQGETQYF.

CDR3: CASSFGAGVQYF. CDR3 nucleotides: TGTGCCAGCAGTTTTGGGGCAGGGGTTCAGTACTTC. The chain recombines TRBV27 with TRBJ2-4; possibly TRBD1 for D (6 bases). This CDR3 is built from 12 residues. V shed 3 bases and J shed 11 bases, with 11 bases lying between them. Germline V gene lookup returns CDR1 MNHEY and CDR2 SMNVEV (reference sequence).

The rearrangement joins TRBV5-1 to TRBJ2-5; 9 bases are a match to TRBD2. CDR3 length: 17 amino acids. Germline V lookup: CDR1 SGHRS, CDR2 YFSETQ. V lost 1 base to trimming and J lost 5 bases; unmatched junction nucleotides: 12. The CDR3, as DNA: TGCGCCAGCAGCTTGTTCATAGGTAGTAGCGGGAGTGAGACCCAGTACTTC. The encoded protein is CASSLFIGSSGSETQYF. The full variable domain, in which reference TRBV5-1 and TRBJ2-5 provide the parts outside the CDR3, is KAGVTQTPRYLIKTRGQQVTLSCSPISGHRSVSWYQQTPGQGLQFLFEYFSETQRNKGNFPGRFSGRQFSNSRSEMNVSTLELGDSALYLCASSLFIGSSGSETQYFGPGTRLLVL.

V is TRBV27 and J is TRBJ2-1; TRBD1 matches at 7 bases. V gave up 7 bases and J gave up 6 bases; unmatched junction bases: 9. The length of the CDR3 is 14 residues. Germline V gene data show CDR1 as MNHEY and CDR2 as SMNVEV (reference sequence). DNA for the CDR3: TGTGCCAGCACCTTTAAGCCAGGGGGCAATGAGCAGTTCTTC. This codes for CASTFKPGGNEQFF.

The chain links TRBV6-4 to TRBJ1-2; TRBD1 agrees at 9 bases. V was pared by 11 bases and J by 4 bases, with 11 bases of the junction left unmatched. This CDR3 is built from 14 residues. Germline V CDR1 and CDR2: MRHNA, SNTAGT. The CDR3 sequence is CARRDRVNGYGYTF. DNA for the CDR3: TGTGCCCGCCGGGACAGGGTAAACGGCTATGGCTACACCTTC.